The entry below describes one T cell receptor beta chain. The source of the sample is a study of CD8 T cells in Susac syndrome. As for the study in general: The sequenced Susac syndrome patients included about 6 who had clinically active disease and about 8 who were in remission.

Bulk CD8+ and CD4+ cells came from magnetic negative isolation; CD8+ TEMRA by FACS. After removal of 6 bases from V and 1 base from J, the junction contained 10 bases not matched to a gene. The CDR3 is made up of 16 amino acids. CDR1 MNHEY and CDR2 SMNVEV come from the germline V gene (reference sequence). Random hexamers were used to reverse transcribe an amount of roughly 0.5 to 1 ug RNA. TCRdb re-derived calls from the immunoSEQ multiplex PCR reads in MiXCR, one entry per CDR3 protein. The sample consists of 70,000 to 85,000 distinct CDR3 sequences, roughly 96% of them appearing once. The chain couples TRBV27 to TRBJ2-3, with TRBD1 identical over 7 bases. The clonotype comes from a human donor with Susac syndrome. Sequences were obtained from CD8+ T cells from PBMCs. This CDR3 reads CASSPFTGVGTDTQYF. CDR3 sequence (DNA): TGTGCCAGCAGCCCTTTTACAGGGGTCGGCACAGATACGCAGTATTTT.